A single sample gave rise to the 9 T cell receptor beta chains below, sequenced in a study of CD8+CD57+ T cells in acquired aplastic anemia. The use of genomic DNA as template underpinned the TCR beta VDJ and CDR3 profiling. TCRdb processed the reads anew with MiXCR; each CDR3 protein has one entry. Among about 68,000 distinct CDR3 sequences listed, 50% to 55% were seen once. Sequenced sample: sorted CD4+, CD8+, or CD8+CD57+ T cells (not recorded which) from PBMCs. These receptors were obtained from a human donor in good health, serving as a control.

This clonotype was observed a few times. The rearrangement uses TRBV24-1 and TRBJ2-3; TRBD1 is a possible D gene (6 bases). This CDR3 is built from 13 residues. V was pared by 1 base and J by 10 bases, with 11 bases between. Germline V gene data show CDR1 as KGHDR and CDR2 as SFDVKD. CDR3 sequence (DNA): TGTGCCACCAGTGATTTCGGGACAACCTCGCAGTATTTT. Translated, it gives CATSDFGTTSQYF.

This clonotype is a singleton in its sample. The chain couples TRBV2 to TRBJ2-1, with D possibly TRBD1 on 5 matching bases. The length of the CDR3 is 10 residues. Germline V CDR1 and CDR2: SNHLY, FYNNEI. Trimming cost V 4 bases and J 10 bases, with 5 bases left between them. DNA for the CDR3: TGTGCCAGCAGTGGACAGGAGCAGTTCTTC. Encoded protein: CASSGQEQFF.

This chain uses TRBV7-2 with TRBJ2-7, with TRBD1 identical over 7 bases. The germline CDR1 and CDR2 sequences are SGHTA and FQGNSA. This CDR3 is built from 15 residues. V trimming: 3 bases; J trimming: 2 bases; junction bases outside the gene matches: 7. In DNA form, the CDR3 reads TGTGCCAGCAGCTTGATAAGGACAGGACCCTACGAGCAGTACTTC. Encoded protein: CASSLIRTGPYEQYF. Based on the CDR3 plus reference TRBV7-2 and TRBJ2-7, the full variable domain is GAGVSQSPSNKVTEKGKDVELRCDPISGHTALYWYRQSLGQGLEFLIYFQGNSAPDKSGLPSDRFSAERTGGSVSTLTIQRTQQEDSAVYLCASSLIRTGPYEQYFGPGTRLTVT.

The V gene is TRBV19, the J gene TRBJ2-1; D is unresolved. V lost 6 bases and J lost 6, with 12 bases in between. This CDR3 contains 13 residues. The germline gives CDR1 LNHDA, CDR2 SQIVND (reference sequence). The CDR3 loop is CASSGTIGNEQFF. The CDR3 region has the DNA TGTGCCAGTAGCGGTACGATTGGCAATGAGCAGTTCTTC.

This clonotype was counted ten times or more. CDR3 loop: CASSLLLGGPYGYTF. CDR3 in DNA: TGTGCCAGCAGTTTATTGCTCGGGGGTCCCTATGGCTACACCTTC. V and J are TRBV12-3 or TRBV12-4 and TRBJ1-2, with D possibly TRBD1 on 5 matching bases. V was shortened by 2 bases and J by 4 bases, with 14 bases between the two germline ends. The CDR3 runs to 15 residues.

The DNA for the CDR3 is TGTGCCAGTAGGACAATGGCCGGGGCCAACGTCCTGACTTTC. It translates to CASRTMAGANVLTF. V and J are TRBV19 and TRBJ2-6; D unclear. The CDR3 consists of 14 residues. Germline lookup yields CDR1 LNHDA and CDR2 SQIVND (reference sequence). V lost 6 bases and J lost 4, with 10 bases in between.

The chain carries TRBV12-3 or TRBV12-4 and TRBJ1-1; 7 bases map to TRBD1. The length of the CDR3 is 15 residues. V lost 5 bases and J lost 5; bases outside the gene matches: 11. The CDR3 reads CASSPHQQGTTEAFF. CDR3 nucleotide sequence: TGTGCCAGCAGTCCCCACCAACAGGGGACAACTGAAGCTTTCTTT.

This chain joins TRBV9 and TRBJ1-6; maybe TRBD1 (6 bases). Deletions cut 3 bases from V and 7 bases from J, with 26 bases between. Germline loops: CDR1 SGDLS, CDR2 YYNGEE. The CDR3 is 19 amino acids. Here the CDR3 DNA reads TGTGCCAGCAGCGCACAACCCGGGGGGGGCTATGGTGTCAATTCACCCCTCCACTTT. Protein: CASSAQPGGGYGVNSPLHF.

V gene TRBV20-1 combines with J gene TRBJ1-3; TRBD1 matches at 10 bases. The CDR3 contains 15 residues. The junction had 2 bases not matched to a gene; V was cut back by 1 base and J by 2 bases. CDR1 is DFQATT and CDR2 is SNEGSKA in the germline V gene (reference sequence). CDR3 amino acids: CSARGGTGAGNTIYF. The CDR3 DNA follows: TGCAGTGCTAGAGGCGGGACAGGGGCTGGAAACACCATATATTTT.